The present T cell receptor beta chain was sequenced within a study of cytomegalovirus exposure and HLA in healthy donors. Primers for the PCR totalled 60 Vbeta and 13 Jbeta. TCRdb keeps only in-frame clones here, not all; method: immunoSEQ multiplex PCR. The data hold some 150,000 clones, with 80% observed a single time. With respect to this clone: Its antigen is not identified.

Germline-derived CDR1 and CDR2 are MDHEN and SYDVKM. The CDR3 is made up of 15 amino acids. V trimming: 3 bases; J trimming: 6 bases; junction bases outside the gene matches: 9. Findings and limits, study-wide: According to a later analysis, most TCR beta chains associated with CMV appeared HLA-restricted. In a later analysis, at a false discovery rate of 0.05, about 17,000 TCR beta sequences matched HLA alleles. In a later analysis, across HLA loci, associated TCR counts were highest for DRB1, lowest for HLA-C.

Samples came from healthy bone marrow donors. Sequencing used PBMCs. This TCR was recovered from a man under 40 in good health and CMV-seronegative. The V call is TRBV28, the J call TRBJ2-7, with TRBD2 matching over 9 bases. CDR3 loop: CASSFSGRSGGEQYF. For the CDR3, the DNA is TGTGCCAGCAGTTTTAGCGGGAGAAGTGGGGGCGAGCAGTACTTC.